Shown below are 32 T cell receptor beta chains from a single sample sequenced in a study of T-cell memory formation after mild COVID-19 (dated by TCRdb to the early 2020s). Library construction relied on 5' RACE. Sequencing relied on an Illumina NovaSeq 6000. TCRdb reprocessing: public reads trimmed at Q25 with fastp, clones called with MiXCR, in-frame beta chains kept. Rows with one shared CDR3 protein collapse into an entry with the most common genes and DNA. The sample data list roughly 300,000 distinct CDR3 sequences, and roughly 13% of these were observed just once. The ten largest clones add up to 22% of the sample. Sequencing was carried out using PBMCs or a T cell subset sorted from them (not recorded which). The receptors here all came from a man in his late teens or twenties who had mild COVID-19 (a few samples of this study predate the infection). The sample titles of this study are shuffled in the database, so cell type and time point are left out; the donor was told from shared clones.

This chain uses TRBV7-9 with TRBJ2-2; either TRBD1 or TRBD2 may fit D (5 bases each). This CDR3 is 15 amino acids long. V was clipped by 5 bases and J by 3 bases, with 13 bases between them. CDR1 SEHNR and CDR2 FQNEAQ come from the germline V gene (reference sequence). CDR3 loop: CASSPEMGDTGELFF. The CDR3 DNA is TGTGCCAGCAGCCCAGAAATGGGGGACACCGGGGAGCTGTTTTTT.

J is TRBJ2-5 and V is TRBV5-5; TRBD1 might be the D (6 bases). The ends were cut back, 3 bases at V and 2 bases at J, with 14 bases in the middle. The CDR3 is made up of 15 amino acids. Germline V CDR1 and CDR2: SGHKS, YYEKEE (reference sequence). The DNA for the CDR3 is TGTGCCAGCAGCTGGCGGACAGAGGATCAAGAGACCCAGTACTTC. Its protein is CASSWRTEDQETQYF.

This clonotype came up a few times. The chain joins TRBV12-3 or TRBV12-4 to TRBJ1-6, with a possible D match to TRBD1 (6 bases). V was cut by 6 bases and J by 11 bases, with 14 bases left in between. The CDR3 runs 13 residues. CDR3 sequence: CASSGQFYPPLHF. As DNA, the CDR3 is TGTGCCAGCAGCGGACAGTTTTACCCACCCCTCCACTTT.

In its sample, this clonotype was seen once. This chain connects TRBV24-1 to TRBJ2-1; D is ambiguous. The germline V gene encodes CDR1 KGHDR and CDR2 SFDVKD. Trimming cost V 3 bases and J 3 bases, with 8 bases left between them. The CDR3 covers 14 residues. CDR3 DNA: TGTGCCACCAGTGATCTCAACGGCTACAATGAGCAGTTCTTC. It is translated as CATSDLNGYNEQFF.

This chain links TRBV20-1 with TRBJ2-3; D not resolved. V was clipped by 5 bases and J by 4 bases, with 13 bases between them. Per the germline V gene, CDR1 is DFQATT and CDR2 is SNEGSKA (reference sequence). The CDR3 is 13 residues long. The CDR3 sequence: CSAPGSSSDTQYF. CDR3 coding DNA: TGCAGTGCTCCCGGGTCCTCATCAGATACGCAGTATTTT.

The table lists this clonotype with a few counts. The V call is TRBV4-2, the J call TRBJ2-7, with a possible D match to TRBD1 (5 bases). CDR1 LGHNA and CDR2 YNFKEQ come from the germline V gene. The CDR3 length is 14 residues. V shed 0 bases and J shed 6 bases, with 12 bases lying between them. The CDR3 region is CASSQDKRGGEQYF. The CDR3 DNA sequence: TGTGCCAGCAGCCAAGATAAAAGGGGTGGCGAGCAGTACTTC.

The V call is TRBV2, the J call TRBJ1-4, with D tentatively TRBD1 (6 bases). The CDR3 totals 14 residues. CDR1 is SNHLY, CDR2 FYNNEI, per germline. With 6 bases removed from V and 4 bases from J, the gap between germline ends came to 12 bases. The CDR3 reads CASSEDRSNEKLFF. The CDR3 coding sequence is TGTGCCAGCAGCGAGGACAGAAGTAATGAAAAACTGTTTTTT.

In this sample, this clonotype turned up a few times. CDR3 in DNA: TGCGCCAGCAGCCAGTCGCGCCCAGGGGATAACACTGAAGCTTTCTTT. This codes for CASSQSRPGDNTEAFF. This chain connects TRBV4-3 to TRBJ1-1; a weak D match, TRBD1 (6 bases). The CDR3 loop spans 16 amino acids. The germline gives CDR1 LGHNA, CDR2 YSLEER. Between the trimmed V and J ends, which lost 3 bases and 2 bases, there was a span of 16 bases.

The chain combines TRBV7-6 with TRBJ2-7; a weak D match, TRBD2 (6 bases). Germline V gives CDR1 SGHVS, CDR2 FNYEAQ. Trimming took off 5 bases at V and 5 bases at J, with 16 bases between the two ends. The CDR3 contains 14 residues. DNA of the CDR3: TGTGCCAGCAGCACCGGTAAGGGAGGTAACGAGCAGTACTTC. Its protein product is CASSTGKGGNEQYF.

The chain carries TRBV20-1 and TRBJ2-7, with D possibly being TRBD2 (5 bases). The germline V gene has CDR1 DFQATT and CDR2 SNEGSKA (reference sequence). The CDR3 contains 13 residues. V lost 6 bases, J lost 4 bases, and 16 bases lay in between. This CDR3 reads CSARRGASYEQYF. The CDR3 region has the DNA TGCAGTGCCAGACGGGGAGCAAGTTACGAGCAGTACTTC.

Details on this clonotype: Its ends do not fully match the called genes, so a read error is possible. This chain connects TRBV6-1 to TRBJ1-5, with 10 bases fitting TRBD1. The germline gives CDR1 MNHNS, CDR2 SASEGT. The CDR3 extends over 14 amino acids. The CDR3 reads CASSGQGVNQPQHF. CDR3 nucleotides: TGTGCCAGCAGCGGACAGGGGGTAAATCAGCCCCAGCATTTC.

This clonotype was detected once. The chain has TRBV7-2 and TRBJ1-1; D remains unclear. Germline values: CDR1 SGHTA, CDR2 FQGNSA. The ends were cut back, 5 bases at V and 0 bases at J, with 7 bases in the middle. The CDR3 is made up of 13 amino acids. The CDR3 DNA reads as TGTGCCAGCAGCCCCTGGATGAACACTGAAGCTTTCTTT. It is translated as CASSPWMNTEAFF.

This chain links TRBV3-1 with TRBJ2-7; perhaps TRBD2 as D (5 bases). The germline V gene encodes CDR1 LGHDT and CDR2 YNNKEL (reference sequence). The CDR3 length is 13 residues. Deletions cut 2 bases from V and 10 bases from J, with 15 bases between. CDR3: CASSQPSGQAQYV. The CDR3 DNA follows: TGTGCCAGCAGCCAACCGAGCGGCCAAGCCCAGTACGTC.

This clonotype has more than one count but fewer than ten. The chain combines TRBV10-3 with TRBJ1-2, with D perhaps TRBD1 (6 bases). Germline loops: CDR1 ENHRY, CDR2 SYGVKD. V gave up 4 bases and J gave up 4 bases, with 10 bases separating them. This CDR3 comprises 13 residues. The CDR3 protein is CAISAGVGYGYTF. Here the CDR3 DNA reads TGTGCCATCAGTGCAGGGGTTGGCTATGGCTACACCTTC.

This clonotype showed up many times. V usage is TRBV24-1 and J usage is TRBJ2-3, with 10 bases lining up with TRBD1. The CDR3 is made up of 16 amino acids. Per the germline V gene, CDR1 is KGHDR and CDR2 is SFDVKD. V gave up 4 bases and J gave up 2 bases; unmatched junction bases: 5. Written as DNA, the CDR3 is TGTGCCACCAGTGACACCGGGACAGGGGACACAGATACGCAGTATTTT. It translates to CATSDTGTGDTDTQYF.

V usage is TRBV7-6 and J usage is TRBJ1-1; D is unclear. This CDR3 comprises 19 residues. CDR1 is SGHVS and CDR2 is FNYEAQ in the germline V gene. V was trimmed by 5 bases and J by 0 bases, leaving 25 bases between them. The CDR3 DNA is TGTGCCAGCAGCCCCTCACTCCCGGGTCAAATCCAACTGAACACTGAAGCTTTCTTT. This codes for CASSPSLPGQIQLNTEAFF.

This clonotype showed up just a few times. CDR3 loop: CASQGRYEQYF. CDR3 coding DNA: TGTGCCAGCCAGGGTCGCTACGAGCAGTACTTC. V and J are TRBV25-1 and TRBJ2-7; D may be TRBD1 (5 bases). The V end was cut by 8 bases, the J end by 3 bases, with 8 bases between. CDR3 size: 11 residues. Germline CDR1 is MGHDK and CDR2 is SYGVNS.

This clonotype was seen a handful of times. The V and J genes are TRBV6-5 and TRBJ1-2; 7 positions match TRBD1. V was pared by 6 bases and J by 8 bases, with 9 bases of the junction left unmatched. Germline CDR1 reads MNHEY; CDR2 reads SVGAGI. The CDR3 is 13 residues long. The CDR3: CASSRTGDRGYTF. The CDR3, as DNA: TGTGCCAGCAGCCGGACAGGTGATCGGGGCTACACCTTC.

This clonotype was counted at least ten times. The gene calls are TRBV6-5 and TRBJ1-4; perhaps TRBD1 as D (6 bases). This CDR3 spans 15 amino acids. The V end lost 2 bases, the J end lost 4 bases, and 11 bases lay between the germline ends. Germline V lookup: CDR1 MNHEY, CDR2 SVGAGI. CDR3: CASSYQQGGNEKLFF. The CDR3 bases are TGTGCCAGCAGTTACCAACAGGGTGGTAATGAAAAACTGTTTTTT.

This clonotype was detected only a few times. The chain uses TRBV7-2 and TRBJ2-7; D tentatively reads TRBD1 or TRBD2 (5 bases each). The CDR3 contains 13 residues. CDR1 and CDR2 from the germline V gene are SGHTA and FQGNSA. Trimming shortened V by 5 bases and J by 9 bases, and 17 bases separated the two germline ends. The CDR3 protein is CASSRDALWGQYV. The CDR3 DNA reads as TGTGCCAGCAGCCGGGACGCCTTATGGGGGCAGTACGTC.

The chain joins TRBV20-1 to TRBJ2-5; 8 bases align to TRBD1. The CDR3 has 15 residues. Germline trimming cut 0 bases from V and 3 bases from J; bases unmatched to any gene: 6. Germline V CDR1 and CDR2: DFQATT, SNEGSKA (reference sequence). This chain's CDR3 is CSARDGRTGKETQYF. In nucleotides, the CDR3 is TGCAGTGCTAGAGATGGCCGGACAGGGAAAGAGACCCAGTACTTC.

The chain employs TRBV4-2 and TRBJ1-5; D is unclear. Between the trimmed V and J ends, which lost 2 bases and 4 bases, there was a span of 6 bases. The CDR3 length is 13 residues. Germline-derived CDR1 and CDR2 are LGHNA and YNFKEQ. The CDR3, as DNA: TGTGCCAGCAGCCAATCGGAGAATCAGCCCCAGCATTTT. Translating it yields CASSQSENQPQHF.

V gene TRBV9 combines with J gene TRBJ1-1; D call uncertain. The CDR3 spans 15 residues. V dropped 9 bases and J dropped 3 bases, with 21 bases sitting between them. Germline-derived CDR1 and CDR2 are SGDLS and YYNGEE. This CDR3 is CATTKEGDMDTEAFF. CDR3 sequence (DNA): TGTGCCACCACGAAGGAAGGAGATATGGACACTGAAGCTTTCTTT.

The V call is TRBV5-5, the J call TRBJ1-6; D is unresolved. The CDR3 contains 14 residues. CDR1 is SGHKS, CDR2 YYEKEE, per germline (reference sequence). Between the trimmed V and J ends, which lost 3 bases and 2 bases, there was a span of 6 bases. The CDR3 sequence: CASSSVPYNSPLHF. DNA for the CDR3: TGTGCCAGCAGCTCTGTACCCTATAATTCACCCCTCCACTTT.

The chain joins TRBV9 to TRBJ1-2, with 7 bases fitting TRBD1. J was trimmed by 7 bases and V by 5 bases; bases with no gene match: 17. The CDR3 spans 16 residues. Germline V gene data show CDR1 as SGDLS and CDR2 as YYNGEE. The CDR3, as DNA: TGTGCCAGCAGTCAAAGTATAGGGGGCGAGTTTGGTGGCTACACCTTC. It specifies CASSQSIGGEFGGYTF.

This clonotype was counted only a few times. The chain's CDR3 is CASSHRTGPDTEAFF. The CDR3 DNA follows: TGCGCCAGCAGCCATAGGACAGGGCCCGACACTGAAGCTTTCTTT. The chain carries TRBV5-1 and TRBJ1-1, with 8 bases matching TRBD1. Germline V gene data show CDR1 as SGHRS and CDR2 as YFSETQ. V lost 4 bases and J lost 3; bases outside the gene matches: 8. This CDR3 spans 15 amino acids.

This chain uses TRBV18 with TRBJ2-7; D remains unclear. There are 13 residues in the CDR3. Trimming pared 3 bases from V and 0 bases from J, leaving 6 bases between. Looked up from germline, CDR1 is KGHSH and CDR2 is LQKENI. CDR3 nucleotides: TGTGCCAGCTCACCCGACGGCTCCTACGAGCAGTACTTC. Protein sequence: CASSPDGSYEQYF.

This clonotype was detected a few times. The chain is built from TRBV2 and TRBJ1-1; 7 nucleotides match TRBD1. Germline V gene data show CDR1 as SNHLY and CDR2 as FYNNEI. Losses at the gene ends were 4 bases for V and 6 bases for J; bases not matched to a gene: 8. The CDR3 extends over 14 amino acids. Here the CDR3 reads CASSAAGGRAEAFF. Written as DNA, the CDR3 is TGTGCCAGCAGTGCTGCAGGGGGTAGAGCTGAAGCTTTCTTT.

This clonotype was observed at least ten times. V usage is TRBV27 and J usage is TRBJ1-3; D is ambiguous. The CDR3 covers 16 residues. Germline CDR1 is MNHEY and CDR2 is SMNVEV (reference sequence). Deletions cut 5 bases from V and 2 bases from J, with 16 bases between. CDR3: CASSHQGGQTGNTIYF. The CDR3 bases are TGTGCCAGCAGTCACCAAGGAGGGCAAACTGGAAACACCATATATTTT.

This clonotype was seen only a few times. The chain combines TRBV9 with TRBJ2-2; the D gene is possibly TRBD1 (5 bases). This CDR3 is built from 17 residues. Germline-derived CDR1 and CDR2 are SGDLS and YYNGEE. V was trimmed by 0 bases and J by 1 base, leaving 13 bases between them. CDR3 nucleotide sequence: TGTGCCAGCAGCGTAGAGTCAGGGTGGGGGAACACCGGGGAGCTGTTTTTT. It codes for CASSVESGWGNTGELFF.

The gene calls are TRBV10-3 and TRBJ1-1; possible D gene TRBD1, 6 bases. The CDR3 has 13 residues. V was pared by 7 bases and J by 3 bases, with 12 bases between. Germline values: CDR1 ENHRY, CDR2 SYGVKD. This CDR3 reads CAIKVDRDTEAFF. The CDR3 coding sequence is TGTGCCATCAAAGTGGACAGAGACACTGAAGCTTTCTTT.

This clonotype was counted between two and nine times. As DNA, the CDR3 is TGCGCCAGCAGCCAAGACTATTCACCCCTCCACTTT. This codes for CASSQDYSPLHF. The rearrangement uses TRBV4-3 and TRBJ1-6; no clear D gene. The germline V gene encodes CDR1 LGHNA and CDR2 YSLEER. The V end lost 0 bases, the J end lost 8 bases, and 2 bases lay between the germline ends. The CDR3 is 12 residues long.